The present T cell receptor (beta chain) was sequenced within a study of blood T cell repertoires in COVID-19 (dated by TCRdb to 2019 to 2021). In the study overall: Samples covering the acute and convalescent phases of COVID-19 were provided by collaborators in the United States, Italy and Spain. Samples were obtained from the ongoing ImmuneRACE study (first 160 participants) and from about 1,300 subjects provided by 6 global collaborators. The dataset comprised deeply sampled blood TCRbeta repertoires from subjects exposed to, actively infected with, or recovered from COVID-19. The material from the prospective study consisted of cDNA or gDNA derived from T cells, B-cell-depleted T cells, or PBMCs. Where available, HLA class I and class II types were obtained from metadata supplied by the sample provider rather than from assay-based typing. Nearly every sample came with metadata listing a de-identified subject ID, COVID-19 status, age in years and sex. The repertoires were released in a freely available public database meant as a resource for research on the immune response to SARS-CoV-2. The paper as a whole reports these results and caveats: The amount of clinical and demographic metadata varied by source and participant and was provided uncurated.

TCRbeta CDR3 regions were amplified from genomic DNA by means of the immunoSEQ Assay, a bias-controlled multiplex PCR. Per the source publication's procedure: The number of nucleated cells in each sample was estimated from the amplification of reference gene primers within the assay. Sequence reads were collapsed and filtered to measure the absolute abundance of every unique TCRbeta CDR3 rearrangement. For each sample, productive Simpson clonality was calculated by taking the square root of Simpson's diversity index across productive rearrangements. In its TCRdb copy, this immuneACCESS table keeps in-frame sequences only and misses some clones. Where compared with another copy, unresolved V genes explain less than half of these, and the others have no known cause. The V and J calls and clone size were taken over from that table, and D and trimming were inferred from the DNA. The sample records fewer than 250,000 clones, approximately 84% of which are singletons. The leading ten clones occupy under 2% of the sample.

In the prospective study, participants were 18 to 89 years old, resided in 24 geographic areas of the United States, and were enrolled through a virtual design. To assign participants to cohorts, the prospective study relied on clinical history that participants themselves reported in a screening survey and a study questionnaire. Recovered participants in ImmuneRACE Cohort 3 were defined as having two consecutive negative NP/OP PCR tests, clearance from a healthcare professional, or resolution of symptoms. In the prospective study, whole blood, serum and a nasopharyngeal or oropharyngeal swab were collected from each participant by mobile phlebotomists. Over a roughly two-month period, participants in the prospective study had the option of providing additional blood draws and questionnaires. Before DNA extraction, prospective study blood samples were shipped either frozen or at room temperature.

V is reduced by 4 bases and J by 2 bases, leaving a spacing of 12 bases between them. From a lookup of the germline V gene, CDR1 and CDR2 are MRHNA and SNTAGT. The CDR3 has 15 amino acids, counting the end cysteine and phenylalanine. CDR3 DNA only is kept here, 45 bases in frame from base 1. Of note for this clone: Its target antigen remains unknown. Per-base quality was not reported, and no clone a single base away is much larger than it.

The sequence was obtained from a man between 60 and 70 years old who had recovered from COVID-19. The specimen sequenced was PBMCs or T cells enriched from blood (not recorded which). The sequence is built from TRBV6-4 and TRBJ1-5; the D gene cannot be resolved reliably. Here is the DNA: TGTGCCAGCAGTGCTGGCAGTGAGGGCAATCAGCCCCAGCATTTT. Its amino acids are CASSAGSEGNQPQHF.